Shown below are 16 T cell receptor beta chains from a single sample sequenced in a study of OX40 agonist ivuxolimab in advanced cancers. Sequencing was performed with immunoSEQ multiplex PCR; in TCRdb, only in-frame clones are kept and a portion is missing. The repertoire holds tens of thousands of clones, with roughly 91% as singletons. Sequencing was performed on CD4+ or CD8+ T cells sorted from blood, taken in a trial of the OX40 agonist ivuxolimab. The source is an adult with an advanced solid tumor such as melanoma, head and neck, liver or kidney cancer.

The V call is TRBV9, the J call TRBJ2-1, with TRBD2 matching over 11 bases. Germline loops: CDR1 SGDLS, CDR2 YYNGEE. The CDR3 covers 16 residues. Trimming took 2 bases from V and 10 from J; bases not matched to a gene: 11. The CDR3, as DNA: TGTGCCAGCAGCGTCTCCGTAGCGGGAGGGCCCCGAGAGCAGTTCTTC. As protein: CASSVSVAGGPREQFF.

The chain carries TRBV5-4 and TRBJ2-7, with a tentative D call TRBD1 (6 bases). Trimming cost V 0 bases and J 3 bases, with 7 bases left between them. In germline, CDR1 is SGHNT, CDR2 YYREEE (reference sequence). This CDR3 is built from 13 residues. In DNA, the CDR3 is TGTGCCAGCAGCTTGGGACAGGACTACGAGCAGTACTTC. As protein: CASSLGQDYEQYF. The variable domain in full, completed from reference TRBV5-4 and TRBJ2-7, reads ETGVTQSPTHLIKTRGQQVTLRCSSQSGHNTVSWYQQALGQGPQFIFQYYREEENGRGNFPPRFSGLQFPNYSSELNVNALELDDSALYLCASSLGQDYEQYFGPGTRLTVT.

This clone was seen a few times. CDR3 protein: CASSSPGRPSGNTIYF. The CDR3 DNA reads TGTGCCAGCAGCTCACCGGGACGGCCTTCGGGAAACACCATATATTTT. V and J are TRBV28 and TRBJ1-3; D perhaps matches TRBD1 (5 bases). Deletions cut 6 bases from V and 4 bases from J, with 19 bases between. The CDR3 totals 16 residues. From germline, CDR1 is MDHEN and CDR2 SYDVKM.

The J gene is TRBJ2-5, the V gene TRBV15; 11 bases are shared with TRBD1. V shed 0 bases and J 1 base; nucleotides not matched to a gene: 1. Germline CDR1 reads LNHNV; CDR2 reads YYDKDF (reference sequence). This CDR3 contains 16 residues. The CDR3 DNA reads as TGTGCCACCAGCAGAGACGGGACAGGGGGCCAAGAGACCCAGTACTTC. Its translation is CATSRDGTGGQETQYF.

The chain recombines TRBV18 with TRBJ2-7; D possibly corresponds to TRBD1 (6 bases). The V gene's germline CDR1 is KGHSH and CDR2 LQKENI. This CDR3 spans 13 amino acids. Trimming left V 4 bases short and J 2 bases short, with 9 bases between. The CDR3 region has the DNA TGTGCCAGCTCACAGGGACAAACCTACGAGCAGTACTTC. The encoded protein is CASSQGQTYEQYF.

The chain recombines TRBV7-9 with TRBJ1-6, with a weak D call TRBD1 (5 bases). The germline V and J ends were trimmed by 0 bases and 9 bases, with 12 bases remaining between them. The germline CDR1 and CDR2 sequences are SEHNR and FQNEAQ (reference sequence). This CDR3 has 15 residues. The DNA of the CDR3 is TGTGCCAGCAGCTTAGCGCGGGGGGACGGTTCACCCCTCCACTTT. This sequence encodes CASSLARGDGSPLHF. Full variable domain (remainder filled in from reference TRBV7-9 and TRBJ1-6): DTGVSQNPRHKITKRGQNVTFRCDPISEHNRLYWYRQTLGQGPEFLTYFQNEAQLEKSRLLSDRFSAERPKGSFSTLEIQRTEQGDSAMYLCASSLARGDGSPLHFGNGTRLTVT.

This chain uses TRBV28 with TRBJ1-6; 8 bases are shared with TRBD1. V shed 1 base, J shed 10 bases, and the junction held 9 bases outside the gene matches. Germline CDR1 reads MDHEN; CDR2 reads SYDVKM. The CDR3 consists of 16 residues. The CDR3 spells CASSLFGTGFRSPLHF. In DNA, the CDR3 is TGTGCCAGCAGTTTATTTGGGACAGGCTTTAGATCACCCCTCCACTTT.

The chain joins TRBV6-6 to TRBJ1-5; D not certain. The germline V and J ends were trimmed by 7 bases and 0 bases, with 10 bases remaining between them. CDR3 length: 14 amino acids. From germline, CDR1 is MNHNY and CDR2 SVGAGI (reference sequence). Here the CDR3 reads CASTSQDSNQPQHF. The DNA for the CDR3 is TGTGCCAGCACCTCCCAAGATAGCAATCAGCCCCAGCATTTT.

The V call is TRBV7-8, the J call TRBJ2-2, with D possibly matching TRBD2 (7 bases). Trimming removed 6 bases from V and 4 bases from J, with 18 bases in between. This CDR3 has 16 residues. Germline V gene lookup returns CDR1 SGHVS and CDR2 FQNEAQ. The chain's CDR3 is CASRLARAGATGELFF. The CDR3 DNA follows: TGTGCCAGCAGACTAGCGAGGGCAGGGGCCACCGGGGAGCTGTTTTTT.

V is TRBV14 and J is TRBJ1-1; D may be TRBD1 (5 bases). The length of the CDR3 is 14 residues. V lost 5 bases and J lost 0, with 10 bases in between. From germline, CDR1 is SGHDN and CDR2 FVKESK. CDR3 sequence: CASSAQTVNTEAFF. The CDR3 DNA reads TGTGCCAGCAGCGCACAGACAGTGAACACTGAAGCTTTCTTT.

This sequence joins TRBV5-1 and TRBJ2-5, with D possibly being TRBD1 or TRBD2 (5 bases each). The CDR3 consists of 14 residues. Germline V lookup: CDR1 SGHRS, CDR2 YFSETQ. The V end was cut by 3 bases, the J end by 4 bases, with 13 bases between. The CDR3 is CASSSAAGRETQYF. CDR3 nucleotides: TGCGCCAGCAGCTCTGCGGCAGGGAGAGAGACCCAGTACTTC.

This clone was seen a single time. The rearrangement joins TRBV13 to TRBJ1-1; D remains unclear. With 4 bases removed from V and 4 bases from J, the gap between germline ends came to 13 bases. Per the germline V gene, CDR1 is PRHDT and CDR2 is FYEKMQ (reference sequence). The CDR3 totals 14 residues. CDR3 nucleotides: TGTGCCAGCAGCTCCGGGATCCGGGGCACTGAAGCTTTCTTT. It codes for CASSSGIRGTEAFF.

This chain links TRBV7-2 with TRBJ2-5; TRBD1 matches at 9 bases. Germline V gives CDR1 SGHTA, CDR2 FQGNSA. CDR3 length: 14 residues. V dropped 3 bases and J dropped 7; count of bases not matched to a gene: 6. CDR3 DNA sequence: TGTGCCAGCAGCTTGGGACAGGGAACAGGGACCCAGTACTTC. This translates into CASSLGQGTGTQYF.

CDR3 nucleotide sequence: TGTGCCATCAGTACCGGGGACGGACAGGGGAATTCTGGAAACACCATATATTTT. Residues: CAISTGDGQGNSGNTIYF. V usage is TRBV10-3 and J usage is TRBJ1-3, with 9 bases matching TRBD1. The CDR3 runs 18 residues. Germline V gene sequence: CDR1 ENHRY, CDR2 SYGVKD. The junction had 12 bases not matched to a gene; V was cut back by 5 bases and J by 1 base.

This rearrangement joins TRBV7-2 to TRBJ2-3, with D possibly TRBD1 on 5 matching bases. The V gene lost 1 base and the J gene lost 1 base, with 6 bases spanning the gap. This CDR3 has 14 residues. Germline V gene data show CDR1 as SGHTA and CDR2 as FQGNSA. As DNA, the CDR3 is TGTGCCAGCAGCTTAGAAGGGGGCACAGATACGCAGTATTTT. Amino acid sequence: CASSLEGGTDTQYF.

The V call is TRBV6-1, the J call TRBJ2-7; 10 bases are a match to TRBD1. V trimming: 7 bases; J trimming: 2 bases; junction bases outside the gene matches: 5. The germline CDR1 and CDR2 sequences are MNHNS and SASEGT. This CDR3 is 14 amino acids long. CDR3 residues: CASKGQGVTYEQYF. CDR3 nucleotides: TGTGCCAGCAAAGGACAGGGGGTCACCTACGAGCAGTACTTC.